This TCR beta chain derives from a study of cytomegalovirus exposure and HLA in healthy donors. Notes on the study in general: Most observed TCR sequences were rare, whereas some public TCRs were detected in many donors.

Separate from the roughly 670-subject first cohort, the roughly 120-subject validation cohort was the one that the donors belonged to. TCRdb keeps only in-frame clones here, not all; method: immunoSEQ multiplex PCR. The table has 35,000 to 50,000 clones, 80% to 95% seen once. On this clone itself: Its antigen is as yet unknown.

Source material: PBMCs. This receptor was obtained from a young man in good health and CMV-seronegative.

CDR3: CAISRTSGMVEQFF. As DNA, the CDR3 is TGTGCCATCAGCAGGACTAGCGGGATGGTTGAGCAGTTCTTC. V is TRBV10-3 and J is TRBJ2-1, with TRBD2 identical over 12 bases. Looked up from germline, CDR1 is ENHRY and CDR2 is SYGVKD. The CDR3 is 14 amino acids. J lost 9 bases, V lost 6 bases, and 6 bases had no gene match.